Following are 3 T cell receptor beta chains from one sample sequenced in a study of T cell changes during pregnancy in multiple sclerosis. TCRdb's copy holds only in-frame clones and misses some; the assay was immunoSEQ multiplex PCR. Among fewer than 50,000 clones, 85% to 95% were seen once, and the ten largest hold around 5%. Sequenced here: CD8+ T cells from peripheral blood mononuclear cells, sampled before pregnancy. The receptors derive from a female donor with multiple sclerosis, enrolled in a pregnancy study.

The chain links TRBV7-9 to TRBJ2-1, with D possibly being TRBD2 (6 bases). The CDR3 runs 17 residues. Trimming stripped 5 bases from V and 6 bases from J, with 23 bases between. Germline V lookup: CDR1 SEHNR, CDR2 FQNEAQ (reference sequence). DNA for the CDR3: TGTGCCAGCAGCGGCTCGGGCGGCCGGGGGAGACGCAATGAGCAGTTCTTC. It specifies CASSGSGGRGRRNEQFF.

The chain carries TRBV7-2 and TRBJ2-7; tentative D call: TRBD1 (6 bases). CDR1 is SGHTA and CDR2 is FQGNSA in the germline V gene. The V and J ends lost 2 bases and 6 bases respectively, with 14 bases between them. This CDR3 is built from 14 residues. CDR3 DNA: TGTGCCAGCAGCTTAAATTACAGGGTTGGCGAGCAGTACTTC. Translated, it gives CASSLNYRVGEQYF.

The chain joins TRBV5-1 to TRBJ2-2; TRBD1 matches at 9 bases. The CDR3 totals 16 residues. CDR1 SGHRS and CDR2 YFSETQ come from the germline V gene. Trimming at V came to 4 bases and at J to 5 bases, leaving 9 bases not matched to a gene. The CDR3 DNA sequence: TGCGCCAGCAGCCTCCCTAGGACAGGGGCTACCGGGGAGCTGTTTTTT. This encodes CASSLPRTGATGELFF.